This T cell receptor beta chain is from a study of T cell repertoires in cytomegalovirus infection (dated by TCRdb to about 2019). For the study in its entirety: Because public TCR beta signatures pointed to carriage of CMV infection together with the matching HLA type, the HLA type of each donor mattered for the analysis.

This clonotype was observed at least ten times. The target of this receptor is not known. No per-base quality is available; no much larger clone lies one base away. TCRdb lists the instrument as Illumina HiSeq 1500. TCRdb reprocessing: public reads trimmed at Q25 with fastp, clones called with MiXCR, in-frame beta chains kept. Rows merge per CDR3 protein into single entries with the most common DNA and genes. Within this sample are about 130,000 distinct CDR3 sequences, with 7% to 10% of them counted one time only. Around 10% of the sample is taken by the ten largest. Overall results and qualifications from the work: In both this cohort and an independent roughly 350-donor cohort, the cumulative frequency of public TCR beta family members distinguished carriers of CMV infection plus the relevant HLA type. In the ex vivo response, HLA-C-restricted CMV-specific TCR beta clonotypes were dominant, and in two of eight donors the single most frequent clonotype came from this HLA-C-restricted group.

This TCR was recovered from a human donor in good health (CMV status not recorded). Some clones in this sample may be carry-over from other donors' samples. The specimen was PBMCs.

The bases are TGTGCCAGCCCTGAGGTACTAGCGGGGGACGCGCTACCTGCAGATACGCAGTATTTT. Its coded protein is CASPEVLAGDALPADTQYF. The chain is assembled from TRBV2 and TRBJ2-3; the central 11 bases match TRBD2. The CDR3 spans 19 residues, from the cysteine through the phenylalanine. The read is trimmed to its CDR3 DNA, 57 bases read in frame from base 1. V lost 8 bases and J lost 4 bases, and the count of bases not matched to a germline gene is 20. CDR1 SNHLY and CDR2 FYNNEI are derived from the germline V gene.